This TCR beta chain appears in the sequencing data of a study of beta chain features in type 1 diabetes. Across the study: Patients did not differ from healthy donors in age, gender or cell yield. Study results and caveats: A moderate, significant TCRB CDR3 shortening appeared in type 1 diabetes across four CD4+ subsets.

The CDR3 covers 13 residues. CDR1 and CDR2 (germline): GTSNPN, SVGIG (reference sequence). Trimming stripped 5 bases from V and 8 bases from J, with 18 bases between. Sequenced material consisted of expressed TCRB transcripts (all of the isolated RNA was reverse transcribed). TCRdb's table, derived via immunoSEQ multiplex PCR, lists solely in-frame clones and lacks some. The repertoire holds 25,000 to 35,000 clones, with 65% as singletons. On this clone itself: Its antigen is undetermined.

The TCR comes from a woman in her 30s with type 1 diabetes. The sequencing input was Tregs from blood. This chain uses TRBV30 with TRBJ1-2; possibly TRBD1 for D (5 bases). In DNA form, the CDR3 reads TGTGCCTGGTCTCTGGCAGGGTCCGAGGGCTACACCTTC. This sequence encodes CAWSLAGSEGYTF.